The TCR beta chain under discussion was sequenced for a study of early T cells in non-severe SARS-CoV-2 infection. Study-wide findings and caveats: VDJdb matching skewed toward anti-spike CD8 responses, missing private and CD4 specificities.

As concerns this clonotype: What it binds is not known.

Individual cDNA molecules received unique molecular identifiers. MiXCR, applied by TCRdb to the 5' RACE reads, yields one record per CDR3 protein. The sample lists approximately 65,000 distinct CDR3 sequences, around 14% seen once, with about 4.2% in the top ten. The clonotype was recovered from an adult who was a healthcare worker with PCR-confirmed SARS-CoV-2 infection or an uninfected control (not recorded which). What was sequenced was whole blood.

The CDR3 nucleotides read TGTGCCAGCAGCTTAGCGCGGGGGACAGGACGGAACACTGAAGCTTTCTTT. Encoded protein: CASSLARGTGRNTEAFF. The chain employs TRBV7-9 and TRBJ1-1, with 8 bases lining up with TRBD1. The CDR3 is 17 residues long. The V gene end was trimmed by 0 bases and the J gene end by 1 base; junction bases not matched to a gene: 7. The V gene's germline CDR1 is SEHNR and CDR2 FQNEAQ (reference sequence).